This T cell receptor beta chain was captured in a study of blood T cell repertoires in COVID-19. The repertoire was sequenced with immunoSEQ multiplex PCR; TCRdb's copy has only in-frame clones and lacks some. The sample has some 270,000 clones, 85% to 90% seen once. The sequence was collected from a woman aged 55-69 years with COVID-19, enrolled during active disease. The sample taken for sequencing was peripheral blood.

CDR3 in amino acids: CATSDSRQRISTDTQYF. CDR3 DNA: TGTGCCACCAGTGATTCGCGACAGCGAATAAGCACAGATACGCAGTATTTT. V gene TRBV24-1 combines with J gene TRBJ2-3, with D perhaps TRBD1 (5 bases). V was pared by 2 bases and J by 0 bases, with 14 bases between. The CDR3 is 17 residues long. Germline V gene sequence: CDR1 KGHDR, CDR2 SFDVKD.